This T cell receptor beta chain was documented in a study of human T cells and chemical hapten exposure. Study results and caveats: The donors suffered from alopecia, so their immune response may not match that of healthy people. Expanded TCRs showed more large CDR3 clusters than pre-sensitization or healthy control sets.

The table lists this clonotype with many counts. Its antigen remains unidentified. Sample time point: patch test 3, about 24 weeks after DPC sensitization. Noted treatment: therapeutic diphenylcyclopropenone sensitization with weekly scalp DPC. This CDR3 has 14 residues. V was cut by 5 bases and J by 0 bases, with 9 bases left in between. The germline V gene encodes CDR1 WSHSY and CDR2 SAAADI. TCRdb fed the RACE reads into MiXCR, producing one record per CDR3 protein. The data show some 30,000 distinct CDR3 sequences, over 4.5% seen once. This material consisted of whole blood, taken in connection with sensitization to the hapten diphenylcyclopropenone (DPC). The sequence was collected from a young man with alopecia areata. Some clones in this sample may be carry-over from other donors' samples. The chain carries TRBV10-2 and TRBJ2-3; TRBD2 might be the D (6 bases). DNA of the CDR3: TGCGCCAGCAGTCGGGGGAGGAGCACAGATACGCAGTATTTT. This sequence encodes CASSRGRSTDTQYF.